This entry lists 5 T cell receptor beta chains sequenced from one sample in a study of neurological immune-mediated disorders. TCRdb reprocessed the 5' RACE reads with MiXCR, giving one entry per CDR3 protein. The sample has under 100,000 distinct CDR3 sequences, roughly 4.3% seen once; the top ten hold approximately 5.4%. The time point denotes: longitudinal time-point 3. Sequenced material: PBMCs. These TCRs come from a woman aged 55-69 years with multiple sclerosis.

This clonotype was observed many times. The chain recombines TRBV6-6 with TRBJ2-5; D gene ambiguous. Trimming left V 3 bases short and J 3 bases short, with 5 bases between. Germline values: CDR1 MNHNY, CDR2 SVGAGI (reference sequence). The CDR3 sequence is 12 residues long. The CDR3 nucleotides read TGTGCCAGCAGTTATCCGAAAGAGACCCAGTACTTC. Encoded protein: CASSYPKETQYF.

This clonotype was found many times. The chain has TRBV12-3 or TRBV12-4 and TRBJ1-1, with D uncertain. Trimming left V 8 bases short and J 2 bases short, with 6 bases between. The CDR3 sequence is 11 residues long. In nucleotides, the CDR3 is TGTGCCAGCCTACTAAACACTGAAGCTTTCTTT. It is translated as CASLLNTEAFF.

This clonotype was observed at least ten times. Here the CDR3 reads CASSPDAGVGQPQHF. The CDR3 coding sequence is TGTGCCAGCTCACCCGACGCCGGGGTAGGTCAGCCCCAGCATTTT. The chain has TRBV18 and TRBJ1-5; D unclear. Trimming took 3 bases from V and 6 from J, leaving 15 bases between them. This CDR3 has 15 amino acids. The germline V gene encodes CDR1 KGHSH and CDR2 LQKENI. Variable domain in full (rest from reference TRBV18 and TRBJ1-5): NAGVMQNPRHLVRRRGQEARLRCSPMKGHSHVYWYRQLPEEGLKFMVYLQKENIIDESGMPKERFSAEFPKEGPSILRIQQVVRGDSAAYFCASSPDAGVGQPQHFGDGTRLSIL.

The sample holds many counts of this clonotype. The rearrangement links TRBV15 to TRBJ1-5; possibly TRBD1 for D (5 bases). The V gene's germline CDR1 is LNHNV and CDR2 YYDKDF (reference sequence). The CDR3 spans 15 residues. V lost 3 bases, J lost 7 bases, and 16 bases lay in between. CDR3 residues: CATSSSRDPIQPQHF. The CDR3 nucleotides are TGTGCCACCAGCAGTAGCCGGGACCCAATACAGCCCCAGCATTTT.

This clonotype was recorded at least ten times. The chain employs TRBV4-2 and TRBJ1-5, with no clear D. The CDR3 covers 14 residues. Germline assignment: CDR1 LGHNA and CDR2 YNFKEQ. The V end was cut by 4 bases, the J end by 1 base, with 8 bases between. CDR3 in DNA: TGTGCCAGCAGCCTTGCCGGGAGCAATCAGCCCCAGCATTTT. It specifies CASSLAGSNQPQHF.